In this sample, the clone carrying this T cell receptor (beta chain) turned up a few times. Its antigen is not known. Regarding time point: sample taken at primary tumor resection. Germline CDR1 reads DFQATT; CDR2 reads SNEGSKA (reference sequence). Trimming took off 4 bases at V and 6 bases at J, with 13 bases between the two ends. The CDR3 loop spans 13 amino acids. These data belong to a study of spatial heterogeneity in lung cancer. Study-level findings and limits: Expanded alpha and beta TCR counts within tumors tracked tumor mutation counts.

Each CDR3 protein gets one entry after TCRdb re-called the 5' RACE reads with MiXCR. This sample has about 15,000 distinct CDR3 sequences; 6.5% to 8% occur once, and the top ten carry about 8.9%. The sequence was collected from a male donor with early-stage non-small cell lung cancer. The specimen was lung tumor tissue, collected at surgery. The chain links TRBV20-1 to TRBJ1-5; TRBD1 might be the D (5 bases). Here the CDR3 reads CSAKSGGTQPQHF. The CDR3 coding sequence is TGCAGTGCTAAGAGTGGGGGTACTCAGCCCCAGCATTTT.